This is a list of T cell receptor beta chains from one sample in a study of T cells in Graves' hyperthyroidism and ophthalmopathy. From the multiplex PCR reads, TCRdb called clonotypes with MiXCR, one entry per CDR3 protein. The profile shows hundreds of thousands of distinct CDR3 sequences, approximately 36% of them singletons. The sequenced material came from blood. Receptor source: a woman aged 40 to 49 with Graves' hyperthyroidism. Both conserved end residues are trimmed from each CDR3.

TRBV6-6,TRBJ2-2,ASNRGHSDTGELF
TRBV6-1,TRBJ2-7,ASSLSGQVVSYEQY
TRBV12-3/TRBV12-4,TRBJ1-6,ASSSDIHYNSPLH
TRBV6-6,TRBJ2-7,ASRPAGPSYEQY
TRBV20-1,TRBJ1-1,SASSFGSEAF
TRBV29-1,TRBJ2-7,SVVGTTNGGYEQY
TRBV7-7,TRBJ2-2,ASSLKGMGTGELF
TRBV7-9,TRBJ2-7,ASSPPLYGGGYEQY
TRBV12-3/TRBV12-4,TRBJ2-5,ASSLGRQFQETQY
TRBV28,TRBJ1-4,ASSGTVNEKLF
TRBV7-2,TRBJ2-7,ASSSGQGPREQY
TRBV7-2,TRBJ1-2,ASSAGQIYGYT
TRBV7-9,TRBJ1-2,ASSQGFYGYNYGYT
TRBV6-5,TRBJ1-6,ASRTARNSPLH